These T cell receptor beta chains were read from a single sample in a study of molecular identifiers for immune sequencing clone quantification. TCRdb fed the PCR reads into MiXCR, producing one record per CDR3 protein. This table holds hundreds of thousands of distinct CDR3 sequences, about 20% found once. Sequencing input: naive CD8+ T cells from blood, with Jurkat cell RNA spiked in. The receptors come from a human donor in good health. Some libraries in this study had Jurkat cell RNA spiked in. The CDR3 runs from the conserved cysteine through the conserved F or W.

V gene: TRBV4-3; J gene: TRBJ1-2; CDR3 protein: CASSQDKGALKNGYTF
V gene: TRBV28; J gene: TRBJ2-7; CDR3 protein: CASNPRTSNHEQYF
V gene: TRBV19; J gene: TRBJ1-5; CDR3 protein: CASSTDGVYQPQHF
V gene: TRBV7-2; J gene: TRBJ2-2; CDR3 protein: CASSLALNPTNTGELFF
V gene: TRBV19; J gene: TRBJ2-1; CDR3 protein: CASSLRQELFF
V gene: TRBV10-3; J gene: TRBJ1-5; CDR3 protein: CAISLGGNQPQHF
V gene: TRBV29-1; J gene: TRBJ1-2; CDR3 protein: CSFGGRDGYTF
V gene: TRBV11-2; J gene: TRBJ2-7; CDR3 protein: CTSSLGTPYEQYF
V gene: TRBV4-1; J gene: TRBJ2-7; CDR3 protein: CASGLTDRGSYEQYF
V gene: TRBV5-8; J gene: TRBJ2-3; CDR3 protein: CASIPGTTNTDTQYF
V gene: TRBV7-9; J gene: TRBJ2-2; CDR3 protein: CASSLPGAGITGELFF
V gene: TRBV27; J gene: TRBJ1-1; CDR3 protein: CASSPLMVGGANTEAFF
V gene: TRBV19; J gene: TRBJ1-5; CDR3 protein: CASSIGVTANQPQHF
V gene: TRBV28; J gene: TRBJ1-2; CDR3 protein: CASSTKSQTRDGINYGYTF
V gene: TRBV6-2/TRBV6-3; J gene: TRBJ1-1; CDR3 protein: CASSYRTGYTEAFF
V gene: TRBV27; J gene: TRBJ2-7; CDR3 protein: CVSSLLTSGTYEQYF
V gene: TRBV3-1; J gene: TRBJ1-1; CDR3 protein: CASSQVQGLAAFF
V gene: TRBV12-3/TRBV12-4; J gene: TRBJ2-1; CDR3 protein: CASSLWTGGNEQFF
V gene: TRBV5-4; J gene: TRBJ2-3; CDR3 protein: CASSGGFSGSTDTQYF
V gene: TRBV28; J gene: TRBJ2-7; CDR3 protein: CASRIWTGGYEQYF
V gene: TRBV12-3/TRBV12-4; J gene: TRBJ2-7; CDR3 protein: CASSFGRGHSYEQYF
V gene: TRBV29-1; J gene: TRBJ2-1; CDR3 protein: CRAGGAANEQFF
V gene: TRBV6-5; J gene: TRBJ1-1; CDR3 protein: CASSYSRGEAFF
V gene: TRBV5-6; J gene: TRBJ1-1; CDR3 protein: CASRSFLVGITEAFF
V gene: TRBV28; J gene: TRBJ2-5; CDR3 protein: CASTLFATGGLETQYF
V gene: TRBV27; J gene: TRBJ1-6; CDR3 protein: CASRLDLRNSPLHF
V gene: TRBV7-9; J gene: TRBJ1-3; CDR3 protein: CASSALSYTIYF
V gene: TRBV20-1; J gene: TRBJ2-2; CDR3 protein: CSAGIAGTGELFF
V gene: TRBV13; J gene: TRBJ2-7; CDR3 protein: CASSLGLVDEQYF
V gene: TRBV5-4; J gene: TRBJ2-2; CDR3 protein: CASSETGLTGELFF
V gene: TRBV5-5; J gene: TRBJ1-1; CDR3 protein: CASRAGGGTEAFF
V gene: TRBV29-1; J gene: TRBJ2-1; CDR3 protein: CSSEHRTEYPEQFF
V gene: TRBV30; J gene: TRBJ2-1; CDR3 protein: CAQDLHSGGPRNEQFF
V gene: TRBV6-5; J gene: TRBJ2-7; CDR3 protein: CASSYSGGGGYEQYF
V gene: TRBV4-3; J gene: TRBJ1-4; CDR3 protein: CASSQDSGGKLFF
V gene: TRBV4-2; J gene: TRBJ2-7; CDR3 protein: CASSQEIGYEQYF
V gene: TRBV13; J gene: TRBJ2-3; CDR3 protein: CASSPTAGRGTDTQYF
V gene: TRBV5-1; J gene: TRBJ2-7; CDR3 protein: CASSFLATAYEQYF
V gene: TRBV4-3; J gene: TRBJ1-4; CDR3 protein: CASSQGWATNEKLFF